The 30 T cell receptor beta chains reported below all come from one sample, sequenced in a study of blood T cell repertoires in COVID-19. Measured with immunoSEQ multiplex PCR; TCRdb has only the in-frame clones, and not every one. The table records approximately 160,000 clones, around 84% of them present only once. Material: peripheral blood. The source is a man aged 55 to 70 with COVID-19, enrolled during active disease.

In its sample, this clone was seen a few times. V gene TRBV9 combines with J gene TRBJ1-6; 7 bases match TRBD1. The CDR3 extends over 15 amino acids. The V gene end was trimmed by 0 bases and the J gene end by 10 bases; junction bases not matched to a gene: 7. Germline V CDR1 and CDR2: SGDLS, YYNGEE. CDR3 in DNA: TGTGCCAGCAGCGTAGAAGGGGGCCTGCGATCACCCCTCCACTTT. It specifies CASSVEGGLRSPLHF.

The table lists this clone with a count of one. This chain links TRBV6-4 with TRBJ2-1, with TRBD2 matching 12 bases. V was clipped by 5 bases and J by 6 bases; unmatched bases: 2. Germline assignment: CDR1 MRHNA and CDR2 SNTAGT. This CDR3 region has 14 residues. The CDR3: CASSRTSGTNEQFF. The CDR3 bases are TGTGCCAGCAGTCGGACTAGCGGGACCAATGAGCAGTTCTTC.

The chain carries TRBV7-3 and TRBJ1-1; D may be TRBD1 (6 bases). Germline CDR1 is SGHTA and CDR2 is FQGTGA. The CDR3 is made up of 13 amino acids. Trimming took 5 bases from V and 1 from J, leaving 8 bases between them. DNA of the CDR3: TGTGCCAGCAGCCAGGGACAGAACACTGAAGCTTTCTTT. It yields the protein CASSQGQNTEAFF.

In the case of this clone: Other nucleotide sequences in the sample specify the same CDR3. This sequence joins TRBV4-3 and TRBJ1-2, with D perhaps matching TRBD1 (5 bases). Deletions cut 3 bases from V and 1 base from J, with 6 bases between. This CDR3 has 13 amino acids. Looked up from germline, CDR1 is LGHNA and CDR2 is YSLEER. CDR3 nucleotide sequence: TGCGCCAGCAGCCACGACAGTAACTATGGCTACACCTTC. The encoded protein is CASSHDSNYGYTF.

The chain's CDR3 is CSASPLLFYGYTF. The CDR3, as DNA: TGCAGTGCTAGTCCCCTCCTCTTCTATGGCTACACCTTC. The chain links TRBV20-1 to TRBJ1-2; D not resolved. The V end was cut by 3 bases, the J end by 4 bases, with 12 bases between. CDR1 and CDR2 from the germline V gene are DFQATT and SNEGSKA (reference sequence). The CDR3 loop spans 13 amino acids.

The J gene is TRBJ2-3, the V gene TRBV7-9, with TRBD2 identical over 9 bases. CDR1 and CDR2 (germline): SEHNR, FQNEAQ (reference sequence). J gave up 6 bases and V 3 bases, and 10 bases lay outside the gene matches. CDR3 length equals 16 residues. As DNA, the CDR3 is TGTGCCAGCAGCTTCCTGACTAGCGGTCTTAGCGATACGCAGTATTTT. Translated: CASSFLTSGLSDTQYF.

The V call is TRBV9, the J call TRBJ2-7; 9 bases align to TRBD1. The CDR3 extends over 14 amino acids. Trimming at V came to 2 bases and at J to 7 bases, leaving 7 bases not matched to a gene. Germline-derived CDR1 and CDR2 are SGDLS and YYNGEE. The CDR3 reads CASSVWTGEGEQYF. The CDR3 DNA reads TGTGCCAGCAGCGTGTGGACAGGGGAAGGGGAGCAGTACTTC.

The chain has TRBV29-1 and TRBJ2-7, with 9 bases that match TRBD1. V lost 4 bases, J lost 3 bases, and 22 bases stayed unmatched. The CDR3 is made up of 19 amino acids. Germline CDR1 and CDR2: SQVTM and ANQGSEA. CDR3 DNA sequence: TGCAGCGTTGCTGGACTGCCCTCCATACCAGGACAGGGGAGCTACGAGCAGTACTTC. This codes for CSVAGLPSIPGQGSYEQYF.

In this sample, this clone turned up once. CDR3 protein: CASSPRGMYYGYTF. The CDR3 nucleotides are TGTGCCAGCAGTCCCCGGGGGATGTACTATGGCTACACCTTC. This rearrangement joins TRBV6-5 to TRBJ1-2, with a tentative D call TRBD1 (5 bases). Deletions cut 5 bases from V and 3 bases from J, with 13 bases between. This CDR3 contains 14 residues. CDR1 MNHEY and CDR2 SVGAGI come from the germline V gene.

The chain recombines TRBV5-1 with TRBJ1-2; D is undetermined. The length of the CDR3 is 12 residues. CDR1 and CDR2 from the germline V gene are SGHRS and YFSETQ. Trimming removed 1 base at V and 3 bases at J, with 4 bases between. The CDR3 loop reads CASSLTDYGYTF. The CDR3 DNA follows: TGCGCCAGCAGCTTGACAGACTATGGCTACACCTTC.

This sequence joins TRBV5-1 and TRBJ2-1, with 10 nucleotides matching TRBD2. V lost 3 bases, J lost 6 bases, and 6 bases stayed unmatched. The CDR3 is 15 residues long. Germline V lookup: CDR1 SGHRS, CDR2 YFSETQ. The CDR3 nucleotides are TGCGCCAGCAGCTCTAGCGGGGGAAGCGTCAATGAGCAGTTCTTC. Its protein product is CASSSSGGSVNEQFF.

V is TRBV3-1 (or the pseudogene TRBV3-2) and J is TRBJ2-1, with D possibly TRBD2 on 7 matching bases. The V end lost 4 bases, the J end lost 9 bases, and 22 bases lay between the germline ends. Germline assignment: CDR1 LGHDT and CDR2 YNNKEL (reference sequence). This CDR3 spans 16 amino acids. CDR3 protein: CASSPLGGGPGGEQFF. In nucleotides, the CDR3 is TGTGCCAGCAGCCCCTTGGGCGGGGGCCCGGGGGGTGAGCAGTTCTTC.

As regards this clone: A read error may produce the germline difference seen at one junction end. The chain couples TRBV7-7 to TRBJ2-2, with 8 bases matching TRBD2. The CDR3 length is 15 residues. Germline CDR1 reads SSHAT; CDR2 reads FNYEAQ (reference sequence). This CDR3 is CASSSLGTSTGELFF. CDR3 DNA sequence: TGTGCTAGCAGCTCACTCGGGACTAGCACCGGGGAGCTGTTTTTT. The full variable domain, in which reference TRBV7-7 and TRBJ2-2 provide the parts outside the CDR3, is GAGVSQSPRYKVTKRGQDVTLRCDPISSHATLYWYQQALGQGPEFLTYFNYEAQPDKSGLPSDRFSAERPEGSISTLTIQRTEQRDSAMYRCASSSLGTSTGELFFGEGSRLTVL.

This rearrangement joins TRBV7-9 to TRBJ1-1; possibly TRBD1 for D (5 bases). CDR3 length: 14 residues. The germline V and J ends were trimmed by 3 bases and 5 bases, with 13 bases remaining between them. Germline lookup yields CDR1 SEHNR and CDR2 FQNEAQ (reference sequence). CDR3 region: CASSFREGRTEAFF. The DNA for the CDR3 is TGTGCCAGCAGCTTCAGGGAAGGGAGGACTGAAGCTTTCTTT.

J is TRBJ2-3 and V is TRBV6-5; 12 positions agree with TRBD2. V lost 10 bases and J lost 5; bases outside the gene matches: 10. In germline, CDR1 is MNHEY, CDR2 SVGAGI. The CDR3 totals 15 residues. CDR3 sequence (DNA): TGTGCCACAGGACTAGCGGGGAATCGAGGAGATACGCAGTATTTT. This codes for CATGLAGNRGDTQYF.

This sequence joins TRBV7-9 and TRBJ1-1; 7 bases fit TRBD1. J lost 1 base, V lost 5 bases, and 4 bases had no gene match. Germline CDR1 and CDR2: SEHNR and FQNEAQ (reference sequence). This CDR3 is built from 14 residues. CDR3 loop: CASSPGQENTEAFF. The DNA of the CDR3 is TGTGCCAGCAGCCCCGGACAGGAGAACACTGAAGCTTTCTTT. Full variable domain (remainder filled in from reference TRBV7-9 and TRBJ1-1): DTGVSQNPRHKITKRGQNVTFRCDPISEHNRLYWYRQTLGQGPEFLTYFQNEAQLEKSRLLSDRFSAERPKGSFSTLEIQRTEQGDSAMYLCASSPGQENTEAFFGQGTRLTVV.

CDR3 coding DNA: TGCAGCGTCCGTACAGATAACTATGGCTACACCTTC. This codes for CSVRTDNYGYTF. This chain uses TRBV29-1 with TRBJ1-2; no clear D gene. This CDR3 has 12 residues. The germline CDR1 and CDR2 sequences are SQVTM and ANQGSEA. V gave up 6 bases and J gave up 1 base, with 9 bases separating them.

The chain uses TRBV6-5 and TRBJ1-1; D remains ambiguous. Per the germline V gene, CDR1 is MNHEY and CDR2 is SVGAGI. V was trimmed by 6 bases and J by 8 bases, leaving 10 bases between them. The CDR3 contains 11 residues. CDR3 sequence (DNA): TGTGCCAGCAGCCAAGGGAGCGAAGCTTTCTTT. It codes for CASSQGSEAFF.

This chain uses TRBV19 with TRBJ1-4, with 7 bases identical to TRBD1. This CDR3 contains 15 residues. Germline CDR1 reads LNHDA; CDR2 reads SQIVND (reference sequence). The J segment lost 2 bases and the V segment lost 5 bases, leaving 5 bases of the junction unmatched. CDR3 sequence reads: CASSPGGITNEKLFF. The CDR3 DNA is TGTGCCAGTAGTCCAGGGGGGATCACTAATGAAAAACTGTTTTTT.

The chain is built from TRBV27 and TRBJ2-5, with TRBD1 as a possible D gene (6 bases). Trimming took 8 bases from V and 9 from J, leaving 16 bases between them. Germline V gene sequence: CDR1 MNHEY, CDR2 SMNVEV (reference sequence). The CDR3 covers 12 residues. Written as DNA, the CDR3 is TGTGCCAGCCGCAGACCTCCAGGGGCCCAGTACTTC. It specifies CASRRPPGAQYF.

V usage is TRBV7-9 and J usage is TRBJ1-2; 7 nucleotides match TRBD1. The CDR3 is made up of 16 amino acids. V was clipped by 5 bases and J by 2 bases; unmatched bases: 11. CDR1 and CDR2 (germline): SEHNR, FQNEAQ (reference sequence). CDR3 residues: CASSPVRGAENYGYTF. The CDR3 bases are TGTGCCAGCAGCCCGGTCAGGGGGGCCGAAAACTATGGCTACACCTTC. Combining the CDR3 with reference TRBV7-9 and TRBJ1-2 gives the whole variable domain DTGVSQNPRHKITKRGQNVTFRCDPISEHNRLYWYRQTLGQGPEFLTYFQNEAQLEKSRLLSDRFSAERPKGSFSTLEIQRTEQGDSAMYLCASSPVRGAENYGYTFGSGTRLTVV.

The chain carries TRBV28 and TRBJ2-3; D not certain. Germline CDR1 reads MDHEN; CDR2 reads SYDVKM. V was cut by 3 bases and J by 7 bases, with 8 bases left in between. The CDR3 spans 12 residues. CDR3 in amino acids: CASSFSLNTQYF. CDR3 sequence (DNA): TGTGCCAGCAGTTTTTCGCTAAATACGCAGTATTTT. Drawing the rest from reference TRBV28 and TRBJ2-3, the complete variable domain is DVKVTQSSRYLVKRTGEKVFLECVQDMDHENMFWYRQDPGLGLRLIYFSYDVKMKEKGDIPEGYSVSREKKERFSLILESASTNQTSMYLCASSFSLNTQYFGPGTRLTVL.

The chain has TRBV19 and TRBJ1-5; 7 bases line up with TRBD1. The germline gives CDR1 LNHDA, CDR2 SQIVND (reference sequence). The CDR3 is made up of 14 amino acids. The trim removed 9 bases at V and 1 base at J, leaving 6 bases unmatched. CDR3 amino acids: CASRQGVSNQPQHF. The CDR3 bases are TGTGCCAGCCGACAGGGAGTCAGCAATCAGCCCCAGCATTTT.

The chain combines TRBV7-9 with TRBJ1-1, with D unclear. The V end lost 5 bases, the J end lost 3 bases, and 13 bases lay between the germline ends. The CDR3 totals 14 residues. CDR1 and CDR2 from the germline V gene are SEHNR and FQNEAQ (reference sequence). The CDR3 DNA is TGTGCCAGCAGCCAGACTGACCGATACACTGAAGCTTTCTTT. Encoded protein: CASSQTDRYTEAFF.

This clone was observed a handful of times. The chain employs TRBV19 and TRBJ2-1, with 7 bases that match TRBD1. The CDR3 has 13 residues. Germline lookup yields CDR1 LNHDA and CDR2 SQIVND (reference sequence). V shed 4 bases, J shed 11 bases, and the junction held 8 bases outside the gene matches. CDR3 protein: CASSTETGPKQFF. The DNA for the CDR3 is TGTGCCAGTAGTACCGAGACAGGGCCCAAGCAGTTCTTC.

The chain employs TRBV4-3 and TRBJ2-5; D gene uncertain. The V end was cut by 0 bases, the J end by 5 bases, with 7 bases between. The CDR3 runs 13 residues. Germline assignment: CDR1 LGHNA and CDR2 YSLEER. CDR3 amino acids: CASSQEQWETQYF. In DNA, the CDR3 is TGCGCCAGCAGCCAAGAACAGTGGGAGACCCAGTACTTC.

This clone was seen a single time. The rearrangement links TRBV6-5 to TRBJ1-1; the D gene is possibly TRBD1 (6 bases). The CDR3 loop spans 13 amino acids. Germline loops: CDR1 MNHEY, CDR2 SVGAGI. V shed 5 bases and J shed 2 bases, with 9 bases lying between them. Here the CDR3 reads CASSPGTNTEAFF. DNA of the CDR3: TGTGCCAGCAGTCCCGGGACAAACACTGAAGCTTTCTTT.

The table lists this clone with a count of one. The chain links TRBV5-1 to TRBJ2-5, with 12 bases fitting TRBD2. V lost 9 bases, J lost 4 bases, and 4 bases stayed unmatched. Germline CDR1 is SGHRS and CDR2 is YFSETQ. This CDR3 has 13 amino acids. CDR3 nucleotide sequence: TGCGCCACCACACTAGCGGGAGGAGAGACCCAGTACTTC. Translated: CATTLAGGETQYF. Filled out from reference TRBV5-1 and TRBJ2-5, the complete variable domain reads KAGVTQTPRYLIKTRGQQVTLSCSPISGHRSVSWYQQTPGQGLQFLFEYFSETQRNKGNFPGRFSGRQFSNSRSEMNVSTLELGDSALYLCATTLAGGETQYFGPGTRLLVL.

The chain employs TRBV28 and TRBJ1-2; 8 positions match TRBD1. CDR3 length: 14 residues. Germline values: CDR1 MDHEN, CDR2 SYDVKM. The J segment lost 3 bases and the V segment lost 5 bases, leaving 5 bases of the junction unmatched. CDR3 in amino acids: CASSPRQGHYGYTF. CDR3 in DNA: TGTGCCAGCAGTCCACGACAGGGGCACTATGGCTACACCTTC.

This clone was found once. This chain connects TRBV6-1 to TRBJ2-3; 10 bases are shared with TRBD2. CDR3 length equals 16 residues. The V and J ends lost 4 bases and 2 bases, in that order; junction bases with no gene match: 6. Germline V gene sequence: CDR1 MNHNS, CDR2 SASEGT. CDR3 sequence: CASSGSGGANTDTQYF. CDR3 nucleotides: TGTGCCAGCAGTGGGAGCGGGGGGGCGAACACAGATACGCAGTATTTT.